The T cell receptor (beta chain) described here comes from a study of T cells in Graves' hyperthyroidism and ophthalmopathy. Findings and caveats of the study: Clonotypes that were expanded in thyroid above 0.001 mostly appeared in blood too.

Each ophthalmopathy patient scored at least 3 on the Clinical Activity Score and at least 4 on NOSPECS grade, with duration under 3 months. Extraction of PBMCs used 8 to 10 ml of fresh peripheral blood. Germline CDR1 reads SQVTM; CDR2 reads ANQGSEA. The CDR3 contains 15 residues. The V gene lost 3 bases and the J gene lost 0 bases, with 13 bases spanning the gap. Amplification yielded TCR beta CDR3 regions, with RNA transcripts as the source. The TCR CDR3 was amplified in a first-round RT-PCR using the HTBI primer set. From the multiplex PCR reads, TCRdb called clonotypes with MiXCR, one entry per CDR3 protein. The table includes hundreds of thousands of distinct CDR3 sequences, 14% to 15% detected once. Ten or more counts support this clonotype. Its antigen is as yet unknown.

The clonotype was recovered from a man aged 18 to 35 with Graves' ophthalmopathy. The sequenced sample was blood. The rearrangement uses TRBV29-1 and TRBJ2-3, with a possible D match to TRBD1 (6 bases). The CDR3 DNA sequence: TGCAGCGTTGATACGGGACATTCTAGCACAGATACGCAGTATTTT. This sequence encodes CSVDTGHSSTDTQYF.